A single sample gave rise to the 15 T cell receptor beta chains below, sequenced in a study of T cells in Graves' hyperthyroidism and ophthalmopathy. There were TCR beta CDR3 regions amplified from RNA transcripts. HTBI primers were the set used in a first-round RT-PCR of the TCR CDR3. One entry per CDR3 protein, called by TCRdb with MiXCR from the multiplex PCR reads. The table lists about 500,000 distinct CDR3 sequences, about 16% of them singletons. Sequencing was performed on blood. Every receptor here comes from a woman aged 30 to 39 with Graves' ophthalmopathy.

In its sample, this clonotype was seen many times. The CDR3 is CSAGDGETQYF. The CDR3 DNA sequence: TGCAGTGCGGGCGATGGGGAGACCCAGTACTTC. V and J are TRBV20-1 and TRBJ2-5; no firm D call. Deletions cut 6 bases from V and 5 bases from J, with 10 bases between. CDR3 size: 11 residues. The germline CDR1 and CDR2 sequences are DFQATT and SNEGSKA (reference sequence).

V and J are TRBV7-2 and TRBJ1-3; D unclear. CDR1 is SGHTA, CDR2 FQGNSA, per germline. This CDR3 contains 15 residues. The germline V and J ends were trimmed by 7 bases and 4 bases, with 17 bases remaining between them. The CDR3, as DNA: TGTGCCAGCACCACCGCGGACGTAGGAGGAAACACCATATATTTT. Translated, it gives CASTTADVGGNTIYF. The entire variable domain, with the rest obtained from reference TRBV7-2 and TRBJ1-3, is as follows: GAGVSQSPSNKVTEKGKDVELRCDPISGHTALYWYRQSLGQGLEFLIYFQGNSAPDKSGLPSDRFSAERTGGSVSTLTIQRTQQEDSAVYLCASTTADVGGNTIYFGEGSWLTVV.

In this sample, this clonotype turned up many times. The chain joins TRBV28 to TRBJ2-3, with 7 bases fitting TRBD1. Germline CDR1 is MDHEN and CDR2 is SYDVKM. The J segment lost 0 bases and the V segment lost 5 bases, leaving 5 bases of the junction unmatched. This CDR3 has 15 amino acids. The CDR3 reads CASSPGTESTDTQYF. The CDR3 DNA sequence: TGTGCCAGCAGTCCCGGGACAGAGAGCACAGATACGCAGTATTTT.

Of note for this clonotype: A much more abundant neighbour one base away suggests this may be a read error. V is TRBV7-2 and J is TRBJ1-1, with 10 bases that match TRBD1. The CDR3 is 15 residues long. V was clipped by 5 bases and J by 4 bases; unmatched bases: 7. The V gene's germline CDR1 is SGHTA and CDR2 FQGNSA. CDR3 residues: CASSALGQGGTEAFF. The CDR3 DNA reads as TGTGCCAGCAGCGCCTTAGGACAGGGGGGCACTGAAGCTTTCTTT. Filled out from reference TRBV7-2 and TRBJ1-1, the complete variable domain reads GAGVSQSPSNKVTEKGKDVELRCDPISGHTALYWYRQSLGQGLEFLIYFQGNSAPDKSGLPSDRFSAERTGGSVSTLTIQRTQQEDSAVYLCASSALGQGGTEAFFGQGTRLTVV.

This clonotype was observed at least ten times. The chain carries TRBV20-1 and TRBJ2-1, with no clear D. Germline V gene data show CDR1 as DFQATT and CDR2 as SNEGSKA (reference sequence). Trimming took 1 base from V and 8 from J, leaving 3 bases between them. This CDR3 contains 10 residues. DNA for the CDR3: TGCAGTGCTAGAGGGGATGAGCAGTTCTTC. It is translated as CSARGDEQFF.

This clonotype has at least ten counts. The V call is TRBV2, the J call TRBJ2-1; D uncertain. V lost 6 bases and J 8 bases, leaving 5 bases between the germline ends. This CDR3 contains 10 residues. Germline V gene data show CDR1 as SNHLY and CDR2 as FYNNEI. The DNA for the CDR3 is TGTGCCAGCAGGAGCGATGAGCAGTTCTTC. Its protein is CASRSDEQFF.

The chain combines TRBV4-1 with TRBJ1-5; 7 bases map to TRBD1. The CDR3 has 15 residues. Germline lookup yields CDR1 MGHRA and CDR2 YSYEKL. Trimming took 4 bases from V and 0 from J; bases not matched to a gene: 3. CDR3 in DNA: TGCGCCAGCAGCCGACAGGGCTATAGCAATCAGCCCCAGCATTTT. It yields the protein CASSRQGYSNQPQHF.

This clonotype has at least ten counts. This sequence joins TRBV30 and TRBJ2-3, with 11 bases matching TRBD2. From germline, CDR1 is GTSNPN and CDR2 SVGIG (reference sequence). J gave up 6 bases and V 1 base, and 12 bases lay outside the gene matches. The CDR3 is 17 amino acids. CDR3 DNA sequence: TGTGCCTGGAGTGACGGTATAGCGGGAGGGCCTAGGGATACGCAGTATTTT. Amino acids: CAWSDGIAGGPRDTQYF.

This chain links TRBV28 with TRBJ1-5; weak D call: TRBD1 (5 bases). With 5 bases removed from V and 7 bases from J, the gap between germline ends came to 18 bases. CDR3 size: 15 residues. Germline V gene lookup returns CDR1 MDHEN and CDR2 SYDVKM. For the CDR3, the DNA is TGTGCCAGCAGTCCCCATCAGGGAAAGGGGCAGCCCCAGCATTTT. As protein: CASSPHQGKGQPQHF.

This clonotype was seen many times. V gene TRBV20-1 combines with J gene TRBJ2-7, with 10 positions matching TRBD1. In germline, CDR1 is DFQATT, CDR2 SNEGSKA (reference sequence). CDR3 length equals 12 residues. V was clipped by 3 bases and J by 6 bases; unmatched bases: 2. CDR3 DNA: TGCAGTGCTAGGGACAGGGGGACCGAGCAGTACTTC. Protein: CSARDRGTEQYF.

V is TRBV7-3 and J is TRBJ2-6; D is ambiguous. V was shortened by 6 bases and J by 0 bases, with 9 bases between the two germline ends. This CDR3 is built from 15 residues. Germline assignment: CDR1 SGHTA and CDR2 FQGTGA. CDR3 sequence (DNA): TGTGCCAGCAGTACTCAGGACTCTGGGGCCAACGTCCTGACTTTC. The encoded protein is CASSTQDSGANVLTF. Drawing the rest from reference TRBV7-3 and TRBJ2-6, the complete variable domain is GAGVSQTPSNKVTEKGKYVELRCDPISGHTALYWYRQSLGQGPEFLIYFQGTGAADDSGLPNDRFFAVRPEGSVSTLKIQRTERGDSAVYLCASSTQDSGANVLTFGAGSRLTVL.

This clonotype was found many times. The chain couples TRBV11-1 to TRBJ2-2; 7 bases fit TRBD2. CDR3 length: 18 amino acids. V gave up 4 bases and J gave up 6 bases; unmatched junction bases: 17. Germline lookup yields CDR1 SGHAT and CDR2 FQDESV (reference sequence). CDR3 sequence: CASSWRWGLSSEPGELFF. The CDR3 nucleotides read TGTGCCAGCAGCTGGAGGTGGGGACTAAGCTCCGAACCCGGGGAGCTGTTTTTT.

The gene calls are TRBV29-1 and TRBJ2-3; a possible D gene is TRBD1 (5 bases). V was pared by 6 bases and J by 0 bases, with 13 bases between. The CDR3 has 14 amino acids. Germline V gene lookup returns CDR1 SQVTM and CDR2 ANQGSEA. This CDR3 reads CSVTSGKSTDTQYF. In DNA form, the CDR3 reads TGCAGCGTGACCTCAGGGAAGAGCACAGATACGCAGTATTTT.

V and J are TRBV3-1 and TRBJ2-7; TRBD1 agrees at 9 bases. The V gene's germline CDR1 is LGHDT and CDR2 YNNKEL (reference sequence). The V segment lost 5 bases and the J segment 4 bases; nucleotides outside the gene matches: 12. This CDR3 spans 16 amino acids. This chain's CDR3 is CASSYTLGQGLYEQYF. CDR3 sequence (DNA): TGTGCCAGCAGCTATACCCTTGGACAGGGGTTATACGAGCAGTACTTC.

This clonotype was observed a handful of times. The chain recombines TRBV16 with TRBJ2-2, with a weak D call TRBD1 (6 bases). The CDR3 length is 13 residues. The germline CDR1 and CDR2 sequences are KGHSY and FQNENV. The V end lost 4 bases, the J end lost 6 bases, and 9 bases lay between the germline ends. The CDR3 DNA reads TGTGCCAGCAGCCTTCGACAGGCCGGGGAGCTGTTTTTT. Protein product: CASSLRQAGELFF.